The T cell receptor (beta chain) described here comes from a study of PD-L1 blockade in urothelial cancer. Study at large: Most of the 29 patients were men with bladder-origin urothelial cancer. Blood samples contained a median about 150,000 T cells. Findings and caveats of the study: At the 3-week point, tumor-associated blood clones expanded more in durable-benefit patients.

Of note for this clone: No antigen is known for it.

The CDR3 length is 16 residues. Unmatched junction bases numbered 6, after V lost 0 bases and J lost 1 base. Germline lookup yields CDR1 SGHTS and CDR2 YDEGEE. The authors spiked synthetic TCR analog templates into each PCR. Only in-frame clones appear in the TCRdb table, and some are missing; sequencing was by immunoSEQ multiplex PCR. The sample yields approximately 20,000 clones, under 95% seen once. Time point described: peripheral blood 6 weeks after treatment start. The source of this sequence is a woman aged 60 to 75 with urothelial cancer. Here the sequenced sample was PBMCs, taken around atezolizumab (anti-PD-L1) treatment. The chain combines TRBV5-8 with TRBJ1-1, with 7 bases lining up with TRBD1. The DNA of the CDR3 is TGTGCCAGCAGCTTGGGCTTGGGACAGCAGAACACTGAAGCTTTCTTT. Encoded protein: CASSLGLGQQNTEAFF. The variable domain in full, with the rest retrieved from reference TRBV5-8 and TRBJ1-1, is EAGVTQSPTHLIKTRGQQATLRCSPISGHTSVYWYQQALGLGLQFLLWYDEGEERNRGNFPPRFSGRQFPNYSSELNVNALELEDSALYLCASSLGLGQQNTEAFFGQGTRLTVV.